These 27 T cell receptor beta chains came from one sample sequenced in a study of CD8 T cells in Susac syndrome. The RNA input was about 0.5 to 1 ug, and it was reverse transcribed with random hexamers. TCRdb recomputed calls from the immunoSEQ multiplex PCR reads with MiXCR, one row per CDR3 protein. The sample lists about 160,000 distinct CDR3 sequences; 90% to 95% were seen once. The sample comprised CD4+ T cells from PBMCs. These receptors were collected from a human donor in good health.

The CDR3 here is CASSISGRGANQPQHF. In DNA, the CDR3 is TGTGCCAGTAGTATTTCCGGGAGGGGGGCCAATCAGCCCCAGCATTTT. The V and J genes are TRBV19 and TRBJ1-5; possibly TRBD1 for D (6 bases). Looked up from germline, CDR1 is LNHDA and CDR2 is SQIVND (reference sequence). This CDR3 spans 16 amino acids. Trimming cost V 3 bases and J 3 bases, with 15 bases left between them. Full variable domain (rest looked up from reference TRBV19 and TRBJ1-5): DGGITQSPKYLFRKEGQNVTLSCEQNLNHDAMYWYRQDPGQGLRLIYYSQIVNDFQKGDIAEGYSVSREKKESFPLTVTSAQKNPTAFYLCASSISGRGANQPQHFGDGTRLSIL.

This chain joins TRBV7-9 and TRBJ2-2, with 7 bases fitting TRBD2. The V and J ends lost 5 bases and 2 bases, in that order; junction bases with no gene match: 11. Germline lookup yields CDR1 SEHNR and CDR2 FQNEAQ (reference sequence). This CDR3 has 17 residues. CDR3 amino acids: CASSTHAGLTNTGELFF. The CDR3 DNA is TGTGCCAGCAGCACCCACGCGGGACTAACCAACACCGGGGAGCTGTTTTTT.

The chain employs TRBV7-7 and TRBJ2-1; 7 bases are a match to TRBD2. Per the germline V gene, CDR1 is SSHAT and CDR2 is FNYEAQ (reference sequence). The J segment lost 5 bases and the V segment lost 1 base, leaving 5 bases of the junction unmatched. This CDR3 has 15 residues. CDR3 coding DNA: TGTGCCAGCAGCTTAGAGATTGGGAGGGACAATGAGCAGTTCTTC. It translates to CASSLEIGRDNEQFF.

The chain uses TRBV20-1 and TRBJ1-2, with 7 bases lining up with TRBD1. Germline CDR1 is DFQATT and CDR2 is SNEGSKA (reference sequence). V shed 7 bases and J 1 base; nucleotides not matched to a gene: 6. The CDR3 totals 13 residues. The DNA of the CDR3 is TGCAGTGGGGGACAGAGCTTTAACTATGGCTACACCTTC. Amino acid sequence: CSGGQSFNYGYTF.

V and J are TRBV5-1 and TRBJ2-2, with D perhaps matching TRBD1 or TRBD2 (5 bases each). Germline V CDR1 and CDR2: SGHRS, YFSETQ. This CDR3 has 15 amino acids. V shed 0 bases and J shed 2 bases, with 8 bases lying between them. The CDR3 sequence: CASSLGDRNTGELFF. CDR3 nucleotides: TGCGCCAGCAGCTTGGGGGACCGAAACACCGGGGAGCTGTTTTTT.

The chain uses TRBV6-5 and TRBJ1-2; D is perhaps TRBD1 (5 bases). Germline CDR1 is MNHEY and CDR2 is SVGAGI. V lost 0 bases to trimming and J lost 8 bases, with 10 bases between them. The CDR3 contains 13 residues. The CDR3 protein is CASSYSGAGGYTF. CDR3 DNA: TGTGCCAGCAGTTACTCAGGGGCGGGGGGCTACACCTTC.

The rearrangement joins TRBV30 to TRBJ2-7; D possibly uses TRBD1 or TRBD2 (6 bases each). Germline V CDR1 and CDR2: GTSNPN, SVGIG (reference sequence). This CDR3 contains 15 residues. V lost 4 bases to trimming and J lost 3 bases, with 19 bases between them. The chain's CDR3 is CAWTRWAGHIYEQYF. CDR3 DNA sequence: TGTGCCTGGACCCGTTGGGCGGGACACATCTACGAGCAGTACTTC.

This chain links TRBV30 with TRBJ2-1, with 7 bases lining up with TRBD2. After removal of 2 bases from V and 10 bases from J, the junction contained 11 bases not matched to a gene. The V gene's germline CDR1 is GTSNPN and CDR2 SVGIG (reference sequence). CDR3 length: 14 amino acids. CDR3 bases: TGTGCCTGGAGTCTCGCGGGAGTTCTAAGGGAGCAGTTCTTC. Translation gives CAWSLAGVLREQFF.

The chain employs TRBV6-1 and TRBJ1-2; no clear D. Per the germline V gene, CDR1 is MNHNS and CDR2 is SASEGT. V lost 3 bases to trimming and J lost 0 bases, with 11 bases between them. The CDR3 spans 15 residues. This chain's CDR3 is CASSDRTAANYGYTF. Written as DNA, the CDR3 is TGTGCCAGCAGTGATAGGACCGCTGCTAACTATGGCTACACCTTC.

V is TRBV20-1 and J is TRBJ2-1; 11 nucleotides agree with TRBD1. This CDR3 contains 14 residues. From germline, CDR1 is DFQATT and CDR2 SNEGSKA (reference sequence). V shed 5 bases, J shed 7 bases, and the junction held 7 bases outside the gene matches. CDR3 loop: CSASGTGGRNEQFF. The CDR3 DNA reads as TGCAGTGCTTCCGGGACAGGGGGAAGGAATGAGCAGTTCTTC.

This clonotype was recorded once. V usage is TRBV20-1 and J usage is TRBJ2-1; 9 bases fit TRBD2. CDR1 is DFQATT and CDR2 is SNEGSKA in the germline V gene (reference sequence). Trimming at V came to 1 base and at J to 4 bases, leaving 2 bases not matched to a gene. CDR3 length: 14 amino acids. The CDR3 nucleotides are TGCAGTGCTAGAGGCAGCGGGAGGTACAATGAGCAGTTCTTC. It yields the protein CSARGSGRYNEQFF.

The CDR3 DNA follows: TGTGCCAGCAGCTATCAGGGAAGAGAGACCCAGTACTTC. It yields the protein CASSYQGRETQYF. V usage is TRBV5-5 and J usage is TRBJ2-5, with D possibly TRBD1 on 5 matching bases. The CDR3 totals 13 residues. Germline lookup yields CDR1 SGHKS and CDR2 YYEKEE (reference sequence). V lost 3 bases and J 4 bases, leaving 10 bases between the germline ends.

The rearrangement joins TRBV19 to TRBJ2-2; no clear D. V lost 3 bases to trimming and J lost 2 bases, with 10 bases between them. CDR3 length equals 15 residues. CDR1 and CDR2 from the germline V gene are LNHDA and SQIVND (reference sequence). The CDR3, as DNA: TGTGCCAGTAGTATCGGACGGCCCAACACCGGGGAGCTGTTTTTT. Translating gives CASSIGRPNTGELFF.

In this sample, this clonotype turned up once. The chain is built from TRBV21-1 and TRBJ1-5; the D call of TRBD1 is as the table states it, not checked on the DNA. TRBV21-1 is recorded as a pseudogene. This CDR3 region has 16 residues. The CDR3 sequence: CASSKRGDTRNQPQHF. Written as DNA, the CDR3 is TGTGCCAGCAGCAAAAGGGGGGACACCCGCAATCAGCCCCAGCATTTT.

The gene calls are TRBV6-2 or TRBV6-3 and TRBJ1-1; perhaps TRBD1 as D (5 bases). The V end lost 6 bases, the J end lost 3 bases, and 20 bases lay between the germline ends. Germline loops: CDR1 MNHEY, CDR2 SVGEGT. The CDR3 contains 16 residues. The CDR3: CASSLDPARGYTEAFF. DNA for the CDR3: TGTGCCAGCAGCCTGGACCCGGCTAGGGGTTACACTGAAGCTTTCTTT.

V usage is TRBV29-1 and J usage is TRBJ2-7; 10 bases are shared with TRBD2. J lost 3 bases, V lost 4 bases, and 6 bases had no gene match. This CDR3 has 14 amino acids. Germline-derived CDR1 and CDR2 are SQVTM and ANQGSEA. CDR3 region: CSVGASGSYYEQYF. Written as DNA, the CDR3 is TGCAGCGTTGGGGCTAGCGGGAGCTACTACGAGCAGTACTTC.

This chain joins TRBV28 and TRBJ2-5; D is unresolved. CDR3 length equals 12 residues. The V end lost 4 bases, the J end lost 2 bases, and 5 bases lay between the germline ends. Germline assignment: CDR1 MDHEN and CDR2 SYDVKM. This chain's CDR3 is CASSSFQETQYF. The DNA of the CDR3 is TGTGCCAGCAGTTCCTTTCAAGAGACCCAGTACTTC.

This clonotype appeared a single time. This chain's CDR3 is CASSRQAEQYF. The CDR3 DNA reads TGTGCCAGCAGTCGCCAAGCCGAGCAGTACTTC. The chain combines TRBV7-2 with TRBJ2-7; D is unclear. V lost 6 bases, J lost 6 bases, and 9 bases lay in between. Germline V gene data show CDR1 as SGHTA and CDR2 as FQGNSA. CDR3 length equals 11 residues.

This sequence joins TRBV5-1 and TRBJ2-5; D gene uncertain. V lost 4 bases, J lost 5 bases, and 9 bases lay in between. The V gene's germline CDR1 is SGHRS and CDR2 YFSETQ. This CDR3 spans 12 amino acids. CDR3 protein: CASSPTMETQYF. The CDR3 DNA sequence: TGCGCCAGCAGCCCGACGATGGAGACCCAGTACTTC.

The chain is built from TRBV3-1 and TRBJ1-3, with D possibly matching TRBD1 (5 bases). The length of the CDR3 is 15 residues. The germline V and J ends were trimmed by 4 bases and 0 bases, with 10 bases remaining between them. Germline CDR1 is LGHDT and CDR2 is YNNKEL (reference sequence). CDR3 DNA: TGTGCCAGCAGCCCTCGGGACCGCTCTGGAAACACCATATATTTT. Amino acids: CASSPRDRSGNTIYF.

The V call is TRBV29-1, the J call TRBJ2-3; D call uncertain. Germline V gives CDR1 SQVTM, CDR2 ANQGSEA. The germline V and J ends were trimmed by 7 bases and 2 bases, with 10 bases remaining between them. The CDR3 loop spans 12 amino acids. The CDR3 coding sequence is TGCAGCGGAATGGCTTTCACAGATACGCAGTATTTT. Its protein product is CSGMAFTDTQYF.

The chain combines TRBV5-1 with TRBJ1-1; TRBD1 matches 10 bases. The CDR3 runs to 12 residues. CDR1 and CDR2 from the germline V gene are SGHRS and YFSETQ. V lost 8 bases to trimming and J lost 5 bases; unmatched junction nucleotides: 3. The CDR3 nucleotides are TGCGCCAGTAGGGACAGGGGTACTGAAGCTTTCTTT. It specifies CASRDRGTEAFF.

This CDR3 is CASSLDSYNEQFF. CDR3 DNA: TGTGCCAGCAGCTTAGACAGCTACAATGAGCAGTTCTTC. The chain couples TRBV5-6 to TRBJ2-1, with D tentatively TRBD1 (5 bases). Germline V CDR1 and CDR2: SGHDT, YYEEEE. The CDR3 runs 13 residues. Trimming removed 2 bases at V and 3 bases at J, with 6 bases between.

V is TRBV29-1 and J is TRBJ2-1; 9 nucleotides agree with TRBD1. J gave up 10 bases and V 7 bases, and 5 bases lay outside the gene matches. The V gene's germline CDR1 is SQVTM and CDR2 ANQGSEA. This CDR3 has 11 amino acids. The CDR3, as DNA: TGCAGCGGGACAGGGGTTGGGGAGCAGTTCTTC. Amino acids: CSGTGVGEQFF.

The V call is TRBV6-2 or TRBV6-3, the J call TRBJ1-1, with a possible D match to TRBD1 (6 bases). V was pared by 2 bases and J by 11 bases, with 12 bases between. The germline V gene encodes CDR1 MNHEY and CDR2 SVGEGT. The length of the CDR3 is 12 residues. CDR3 in DNA: TGTGCCAGCAGTTACAAGGACAGCCGGGCTTTCTTT. Translating gives CASSYKDSRAFF.

V usage is TRBV6-2 or TRBV6-3 and J usage is TRBJ2-7, with D perhaps given as TRBD1 or TRBD2 (6 bases each). Germline CDR1 reads MNHEY; CDR2 reads SVGEGT. The CDR3 is 16 amino acids. V was cut by 6 bases and J by 4 bases, with 22 bases left in between. CDR3 sequence: CASRRQEGQEAYEQYF. The CDR3 region has the DNA TGTGCCAGCAGAAGGCAGGAGGGACAAGAAGCGTACGAGCAGTACTTC.

In this sample, this clonotype turned up once. The chain employs TRBV24-1 and TRBJ1-5, with 7 bases identical to TRBD1. After removal of 6 bases from V and 3 bases from J, the junction contained 7 bases not matched to a gene. CDR3 size: 15 residues. Per the germline V gene, CDR1 is KGHDR and CDR2 is SFDVKD. DNA for the CDR3: TGTGCCACCAGTACCGGACAGGTCCCCAATCAGCCCCAGCATTTT. It codes for CATSTGQVPNQPQHF.